This T cell receptor beta chain was captured in a study of cytomegalovirus exposure and HLA in healthy donors. At the level of the study: Some 85 million unique TCRs from HLA-typed donors were held in an early data release.

Use of 60 Vbeta and 13 Jbeta primers characterized the PCR. The assay was immunoSEQ multiplex PCR, and TCRdb's table has in-frame clones only and misses some. The profile shows around 190,000 clones, 60% to 80% of them singletons. Notes on the study in general: Among TCR beta chains, those listed as cytomegalovirus-associated numbered about 160.

Worth noting for this clone: The target antigen is unknown.

CDR3 length equals 15 residues. Germline V gene sequence: CDR1 MNHNS, CDR2 SASEGT. The junction had 7 bases not matched to a gene; V was cut back by 3 bases and J by 2 bases. The gene calls are TRBV6-1 and TRBJ2-7, with 7 bases matching TRBD2. Input material: PBMCs. The receptor was isolated from a woman in her twenties or thirties in good health and CMV-seropositive. The CDR3, as DNA: TGTGCCAGCAGTGATTGGGGCGGGAGTACCTACGAGCAGTACTTC. It specifies CASSDWGGSTYEQYF.